The rows below give T cell receptor beta chains drawn from one sample of a study of blood T cell dynamics during melanoma immunotherapy. This table comes from immunoSEQ multiplex PCR, and its TCRdb copy is limited to in-frame clones, with some not included. The table lists about 10,000 clones, approximately 91% of them singletons. The specimen comprised blood, sampled from a patient treated with checkpoint blockade. The receptors originated from a human donor with melanoma. Both conserved end residues are part of each CDR3. A D gene is named only where the DNA matches it firmly. A clone size is listed for some rows: how often the clone was seen (once, few, many), or a class if it is expanded.

v_gene: TRBV25-1
abundance: .
j_gene: TRBJ2-3
d_gene: TRBD2
CDR3aa: CATGGVTDTQYF
CDR3nt: TGTGCCACGGGAGGGGTGACAGATACGCAGTATTTT

v_gene: TRBV5-5
abundance: .
j_gene: TRBJ1-2
d_gene: .
CDR3aa: CASSSIQHYGYTF
CDR3nt: TGTGCCAGCAGCTCAATACAGCATTATGGCTACACCTTC

v_gene: TRBV7-2
abundance: .
j_gene: TRBJ2-7
d_gene: .
CDR3aa: CASSTASTGYEQYF
CDR3nt: TGTGCCAGCAGCACAGCCTCCACAGGGTACGAGCAGTACTTC

v_gene: TRBV19
abundance: few
j_gene: TRBJ1-5
d_gene: TRBD1
CDR3aa: CASKVGQGVQPQHF
CDR3nt: TGTGCCTCTAAAGTGGGACAGGGGGTTCAGCCCCAGCATTTT

v_gene: TRBV7-9
abundance: .
j_gene: TRBJ1-1
d_gene: .
CDR3aa: CASSLLVNTEAFF
CDR3nt: TGTGCCAGCAGCTTGTTAGTGAACACTGAAGCTTTCTTT

v_gene: TRBV27
abundance: .
j_gene: TRBJ1-4
d_gene: TRBD1
CDR3aa: CASSLIGTTGVIEKLFF
CDR3nt: TGTGCCAGCAGTTTAATCGGTACGACAGGGGTAATTGAAAAACTGTTTTTT

v_gene: TRBV5-1
abundance: few
j_gene: TRBJ1-4
d_gene: .
CDR3aa: CASSLRAKNEKLFF
CDR3nt: TGCGCCAGCAGCTTGCGGGCAAAGAATGAAAAACTGTTTTTT

v_gene: TRBV6-5
abundance: .
j_gene: TRBJ1-4
d_gene: .
CDR3aa: CASSYGGTNEKLFF
CDR3nt: TGTGCCAGCAGTTACGGGGGAACTAATGAAAAACTGTTTTTT

v_gene: TRBV28
abundance: .
j_gene: TRBJ1-2
d_gene: TRBD1
CDR3aa: CASSSHGQGNYGYTF
CDR3nt: TGTGCCAGCAGTTCTCACGGACAGGGAAACTATGGCTACACCTTC

v_gene: TRBV6-5
abundance: .
j_gene: TRBJ2-3
d_gene: TRBD2
CDR3aa: CASSYGRAYLDTQYF
CDR3nt: TGTGCCAGCAGCTACGGGAGGGCCTATTTAGATACGCAGTATTTT

v_gene: TRBV18
abundance: .
j_gene: TRBJ2-1
d_gene: .
CDR3aa: CASSNLDSSYNEQFF
CDR3nt: TGTGCCAGCTCGAACCTGGATTCTTCCTACAATGAGCAGTTCTTC

v_gene: TRBV4-3
abundance: once
j_gene: TRBJ1-2
d_gene: TRBD1
CDR3aa: CASSGRQGGQNYGYTF
CDR3nt: TGCGCCAGCAGCGGACGACAGGGGGGGCAGAACTATGGCTACACCTTC

v_gene: TRBV18
abundance: .
j_gene: TRBJ1-1
d_gene: .
CDR3aa: CASSPQDRQLMNTEAFF
CDR3nt: TGTGCCAGCTCACCACAGGATCGACAGCTTATGAACACTGAAGCTTTCTTT

v_gene: TRBV5-1
abundance: .
j_gene: TRBJ2-5
d_gene: .
CDR3aa: CASSFGQKETQYF
CDR3nt: TGCGCCAGCAGCTTTGGGCAGAAAGAGACCCAGTACTTC

v_gene: TRBV18
abundance: few
j_gene: TRBJ1-5
d_gene: .
CDR3aa: CASSLGIGQPQHF
CDR3nt: TGTGCCAGCTCCCTGGGGATTGGGCAGCCCCAGCATTTT

v_gene: TRBV4-3
abundance: .
j_gene: TRBJ2-1
d_gene: TRBD2
CDR3aa: CASSQDVSAGYNEQFF
CDR3nt: TGCGCCAGCAGCCAAGACGTTTCAGCGGGATACAATGAGCAGTTCTTC

v_gene: TRBV7-9
abundance: once
j_gene: TRBJ1-3
d_gene: TRBD1
CDR3aa: CATTPGQGSGNTIYF
CDR3nt: TGTGCCACCACACCGGGACAGGGATCTGGAAACACCATATATTTT

v_gene: TRBV28
abundance: .
j_gene: TRBJ2-7
d_gene: TRBD2
CDR3aa: CASTIGTSYEQYF
CDR3nt: TGTGCCAGCACCATCGGGACTAGCTACGAGCAGTACTTC

v_gene: TRBV30
abundance: .
j_gene: TRBJ2-3
d_gene: .
CDR3aa: CAWERSGSTDTQYF
CDR3nt: TGTGCCTGGGAGCGGAGCGGTAGCACAGATACGCAGTATTTT

v_gene: TRBV18
abundance: .
j_gene: TRBJ2-7
d_gene: .
CDR3aa: CASSPAAETYEQYF
CDR3nt: TGTGCCAGCTCACCCGCTGCAGAGACCTACGAGCAGTACTTC

v_gene: TRBV9
abundance: .
j_gene: TRBJ2-1
d_gene: .
CDR3aa: CASTPGGGSSHNEQFF
CDR3nt: TGTGCCAGCACGCCGGGGGGCGGGAGTTCCCACAATGAGCAGTTCTTC

v_gene: TRBV18
abundance: .
j_gene: TRBJ2-1
d_gene: .
CDR3aa: CASSPPSGFSYNEQFF
CDR3nt: TGTGCCAGCTCACCTCCATCGGGGTTTTCCTACAATGAGCAGTTCTTC

v_gene: TRBV30
abundance: .
j_gene: TRBJ1-2
d_gene: TRBD1
CDR3aa: CAWRDRGFGYGYTF
CDR3nt: TGTGCCTGGAGGGACAGGGGGTTTGGCTATGGCTACACCTTC

v_gene: TRBV5-1
abundance: .
j_gene: TRBJ2-7
d_gene: TRBD1
CDR3aa: CASRPGTGSYEQYF
CDR3nt: TGCGCCAGCAGGCCCGGGACAGGGAGCTACGAGCAGTACTTC

v_gene: TRBV11-2
abundance: .
j_gene: TRBJ2-7
d_gene: .
CDR3aa: CASSLVRDYEQYF
CDR3nt: TGTGCCAGCAGCTTAGTACGGGACTACGAGCAGTACTTC

v_gene: TRBV10-3
abundance: .
j_gene: TRBJ2-2
d_gene: TRBD2
CDR3aa: CATGTSGDSNTGELFF
CDR3nt: TGTGCCACCGGGACTAGCGGGGATTCGAACACCGGGGAGCTGTTTTTT

v_gene: TRBV6-1
abundance: .
j_gene: TRBJ2-7
d_gene: .
CDR3aa: CASIFGGSSYEQYF
CDR3nt: TGTGCCAGCATTTTCGGGGGAAGCTCCTACGAGCAGTACTTC

v_gene: TRBV4-3
abundance: .
j_gene: TRBJ1-6
d_gene: .
CDR3aa: CASSQEAILGDSPLHF
CDR3nt: TGCGCCAGCAGCCAAGAAGCGATCTTAGGTGATTCACCCCTCCACTTT

v_gene: TRBV28
abundance: .
j_gene: TRBJ2-4
d_gene: TRBD2
CDR3aa: CASSLGAGRAGKNIQYF
CDR3nt: TGTGCCAGCAGTTTAGGGGCCGGGAGGGCAGGCAAAAACATTCAGTACTTC

v_gene: TRBV7-9
abundance: once
j_gene: TRBJ2-1
d_gene: TRBD1
CDR3aa: CASSDRGQDNEQFF
CDR3nt: TGTGCCAGCAGCGACAGGGGGCAGGACAATGAGCAGTTCTTC

v_gene: TRBV28
abundance: .
j_gene: TRBJ2-3
d_gene: .
CDR3aa: CASSYPSTSTDTQYF
CDR3nt: TGTGCCAGCAGTTATCCGTCGACTAGCACAGATACGCAGTATTTT

v_gene: TRBV28
abundance: .
j_gene: TRBJ2-3
d_gene: .
CDR3aa: CASRNDDFTDTQYF
CDR3nt: TGTGCCAGCAGAAATGACGACTTCACAGATACGCAGTATTTT

v_gene: TRBV25-1
abundance: .
j_gene: TRBJ2-7
d_gene: TRBD2
CDR3aa: CASRSSGTTYEQYF
CDR3nt: TGTGCCAGCAGATCTAGCGGGACGACCTACGAGCAGTACTTC

v_gene: TRBV5-2
abundance: .
j_gene: TRBJ2-1
d_gene: .
CDR3aa: CASSLDGETGYNEQFF
CDR3nt: TGTGCCAGCAGCTTGGACGGAGAAACGGGCTACAATGAGCAGTTCTTC

v_gene: TRBV7-2
abundance: .
j_gene: TRBJ1-2
d_gene: TRBD1
CDR3aa: CASSLVPGQSGDGYTF
CDR3nt: TGTGCCAGCAGCTTAGTGCCGGGACAGAGTGGCGATGGCTACACCTTC

v_gene: TRBV4-2
abundance: .
j_gene: TRBJ2-7
d_gene: .
CDR3aa: CASSQETGTAIYEQYF
CDR3nt: TGTGCCAGCAGCCAAGAAACCGGGACGGCCATCTACGAGCAGTACTTC

v_gene: TRBV5-6
abundance: .
j_gene: TRBJ1-2
d_gene: TRBD1
CDR3aa: CASSSARDRKLYGYTF
CDR3nt: TGTGCCAGCAGCTCTGCCCGGGACAGGAAACTCTATGGCTACACCTTC

v_gene: TRBV18
abundance: few
j_gene: TRBJ2-1
d_gene: .
CDR3aa: CASSPGAGSNEQFF
CDR3nt: TGTGCCAGCTCACCGGGTGCAGGGTCGAATGAGCAGTTCTTC

v_gene: TRBV7-9
abundance: .
j_gene: TRBJ2-7
d_gene: TRBD2
CDR3aa: CASSPPARRGRAYEQYF
CDR3nt: TGTGCCAGCAGCCCCCCCGCGAGGCGGGGGAGGGCCTACGAGCAGTACTTC

v_gene: TRBV7-9
abundance: .
j_gene: TRBJ1-1
d_gene: .
CDR3aa: CASLGKRNTEAFF
CDR3nt: TGTGCCAGCTTGGGCAAAAGAAACACTGAAGCTTTCTTT

v_gene: TRBV7-2
abundance: .
j_gene: TRBJ2-1
d_gene: TRBD1
CDR3aa: CASSPDRGRLDEQFF
CDR3nt: TGTGCCAGCAGCCCGGACAGGGGAAGGCTGGATGAGCAGTTCTTC

v_gene: TRBV5-5
abundance: .
j_gene: TRBJ2-5
d_gene: TRBD1
CDR3aa: CASSLGTGVETQYF
CDR3nt: TGTGCCAGCAGCCTCGGGACAGGGGTAGAGACCCAGTACTTC

v_gene: TRBV28
abundance: .
j_gene: TRBJ1-1
d_gene: .
CDR3aa: CASSFLLDRGNEAFF
CDR3nt: TGTGCCAGCAGTTTCCTCCTCGATAGGGGAAATGAAGCTTTCTTT

v_gene: TRBV6-1
abundance: .
j_gene: TRBJ2-3
d_gene: TRBD1
CDR3aa: CASSETGDHTDTQYF
CDR3nt: TGTGCCAGCAGTGAGACAGGGGACCACACAGATACGCAGTATTTT

v_gene: TRBV19
abundance: .
j_gene: TRBJ2-4
d_gene: TRBD1
CDR3aa: CASSTGQGAKNIQYF
CDR3nt: TGTGCCAGTAGTACCGGACAGGGGGCCAAAAACATTCAGTACTTC

v_gene: TRBV7-9
abundance: .
j_gene: TRBJ1-3
d_gene: .
CDR3aa: CASSSGVAGNTIYF
CDR3nt: TGTGCCAGCAGCTCCGGGGTAGCTGGAAACACCATATATTTT

v_gene: TRBV10-3
abundance: .
j_gene: TRBJ2-7
d_gene: TRBD2
CDR3aa: CAISPSGSRSYEQYF
CDR3nt: TGTGCCATCAGTCCTAGCGGGAGTAGGTCCTACGAGCAGTACTTC

v_gene: TRBV28
abundance: .
j_gene: TRBJ2-1
d_gene: TRBD2
CDR3aa: CASSYPALGSGRAKEQFF
CDR3nt: TGTGCCAGCAGTTACCCCGCTTTGGGAAGCGGGAGGGCCAAGGAGCAGTTCTTC

v_gene: TRBV30
abundance: .
j_gene: TRBJ1-2
d_gene: TRBD1
CDR3aa: CACPFRQGGYGYTF
CDR3nt: TGTGCCTGTCCTTTCCGACAGGGCGGCTATGGCTACACCTTC

v_gene: TRBV4-1
abundance: .
j_gene: TRBJ1-5
d_gene: TRBD1
CDR3aa: CASSQEGTVYQPQHF
CDR3nt: TGCGCCAGCAGCCAAGAGGGGACAGTCTATCAGCCCCAGCATTTT

v_gene: TRBV28
abundance: .
j_gene: TRBJ1-5
d_gene: TRBD1
CDR3aa: CASSIDRGGDQPQHF
CDR3nt: TGTGCCAGCAGCATCGACAGGGGAGGAGATCAGCCCCAGCATTTT

v_gene: TRBV7-2
abundance: .
j_gene: TRBJ2-7
d_gene: .
CDR3aa: CASGKGTYEQYF
CDR3nt: TGTGCCAGCGGGAAGGGGACCTACGAGCAGTACTTC

v_gene: TRBV5-1
abundance: once
j_gene: TRBJ2-2
d_gene: .
CDR3aa: CASSLGWDGELFF
CDR3nt: TGCGCCAGCAGCTTGGGCTGGGACGGGGAGCTGTTTTTT

v_gene: TRBV6-4
abundance: .
j_gene: TRBJ2-2
d_gene: .
CDR3aa: CASSARRAGELFF
CDR3nt: TGTGCCAGCAGCGCTAGGCGGGCCGGGGAGCTGTTTTTT

v_gene: TRBV28
abundance: .
j_gene: TRBJ2-7
d_gene: .
CDR3aa: CASRSRRGASYEQYF
CDR3nt: TGTGCCAGCAGATCCCGTCGGGGTGCCTCCTACGAGCAGTACTTC

v_gene: TRBV4-1
abundance: .
j_gene: TRBJ1-6
d_gene: .
CDR3aa: CASSQDQQTLLHF
CDR3nt: TGCGCCAGCAGCCAAGATCAACAGACGCTACTCCACTTT

v_gene: TRBV4-3
abundance: .
j_gene: TRBJ1-4
d_gene: .
CDR3aa: CASSQGRSATNEKLFF
CDR3nt: TGCGCCAGCAGCCAAGGCCGTTCTGCAACTAATGAAAAACTGTTTTTT

v_gene: TRBV5-1
abundance: .
j_gene: TRBJ2-3
d_gene: TRBD2
CDR3aa: CASSLVASGDTDTQYF
CDR3nt: TGCGCCAGCAGCTTGGTGGCTAGCGGGGATACAGATACGCAGTATTTT

v_gene: TRBV18
abundance: .
j_gene: TRBJ2-7
d_gene: .
CDR3aa: CASSPALSGYEQYF
CDR3nt: TGTGCCAGCTCACCGGCCCTTAGCGGCTACGAGCAGTACTTC

v_gene: TRBV5-4
abundance: .
j_gene: TRBJ2-1
d_gene: TRBD2
CDR3aa: CASSLEREAHNEQFF
CDR3nt: TGTGCCAGCAGCTTGGAGCGGGAGGCCCACAATGAGCAGTTCTTC